This paragraph covers one T cell receptor (beta chain) sequence. The CDR3 spans 13 residues. Trimming shortened V by 4 bases and J by 5 bases, and 11 bases separated the two germline ends. The V gene's germline CDR1 is LNHNV and CDR2 YYDKDF (reference sequence). Tregs were sorted as CD4+CD25+CD127-/low cells. MiXCR, applied by TCRdb to the 5' RACE reads, yields one record per CDR3 protein. The sample includes thousands of distinct CDR3 sequences, 55% of them seen just once. The TCR originated in a female donor with breast cancer. V gene TRBV15 combines with J gene TRBJ2-5, with D hard to call. The source material was Tregs sorted from a lymph node. In DNA, the CDR3 is TGTGCCACCAGCACAGCCCAAAGGGAGACCCAGTACTTC. Its protein product is CATSTAQRETQYF.